This passage covers 29 T cell receptor beta chains from one sample sequenced in a study of T-cell reconstitution after alpha-beta-depleted transplantation in children. During its preparation, the TCRbeta library received unique molecular identifiers. TCRdb re-analysed the PCR reads in MiXCR, keeping a single row per CDR3 protein. Among 780,000 or so distinct CDR3 sequences, 16% were seen once, and the ten largest hold 5%. Sequences were derived from PBMCs, mostly from graft donor cells, sampled 360 days after TCRalphabeta/CD19-depleted stem cell transplant. These receptors were taken from a male patient younger than 18 who had a stem cell transplant for acute lymphoblastic leukemia, so the T cells may come from the graft donor.

The CDR3 reads CASIQQGTGELFF. The CDR3 bases are TGTGCCAGCATTCAACAGGGGACCGGGGAGCTGTTTTTT. The chain employs TRBV12-3 or TRBV12-4 and TRBJ2-2, with 7 nucleotides matching TRBD1. Unmatched junction bases numbered 4, after V lost 7 bases and J lost 5 bases. CDR3 length equals 13 residues.

In this sample, this clonotype turned up a few times. The chain's CDR3 is CASRPPGFDQPQHF. As DNA, the CDR3 is TGTGCCAGCAGGCCACCGGGTTTTGATCAGCCCCAGCATTTT. V gene TRBV7-9 combines with J gene TRBJ1-5; D not certain. Germline CDR1 SEHNR, CDR2 FQNEAQ (reference sequence). The CDR3 contains 14 residues. The V and J ends lost 6 bases and 5 bases respectively, with 14 bases between them.

This chain's CDR3 is CASSLALGRDSEQYF. The CDR3 DNA sequence: TGTGCCAGCAGCTTAGCTCTGGGTCGGGACTCCGAGCAGTACTTC. The chain links TRBV11-2 to TRBJ2-7, with D perhaps matching TRBD2 (6 bases). Germline V gene lookup returns CDR1 SGHAT and CDR2 FQNNGV. V was trimmed by 1 base and J by 6 bases, leaving 16 bases between them. The CDR3 sequence is 15 residues long.

V is TRBV7-9 and J is TRBJ2-7; no clear D. With 2 bases removed from V and 6 bases from J, the gap between germline ends came to 8 bases. Germline CDR1 SEHNR, CDR2 FQNEAQ (reference sequence). This CDR3 is 12 amino acids long. CDR3 amino acids: CASSLSSLEQYF. In DNA form, the CDR3 reads TGTGCCAGCAGCTTATCCTCCCTCGAGCAGTACTTC.

This clonotype was observed many times. The CDR3 reads CASSLFLSSGVVGGSYEQYF. The CDR3, as DNA: TGCGCCAGCAGCCTTTTCTTGTCTTCGGGGGTAGTCGGGGGCTCCTACGAGCAGTACTTC. This rearrangement joins TRBV5-1 to TRBJ2-7, with D possibly being TRBD2 (6 bases). V lost 4 bases to trimming and J lost 0 bases, with 29 bases between them. This CDR3 spans 20 amino acids. Germline CDR1 SGHRS, CDR2 YFSETQ.

This clonotype was detected once. J is TRBJ2-1 and V is TRBV4-1; 16 bases are shared with TRBD2. Germline CDR1 is MGHRA and CDR2 is YSYEKL. The CDR3 length is 19 residues. Germline trimming cut 4 bases from V and 8 bases from J; bases unmatched to any gene: 14. In DNA, the CDR3 is TGCGCCAGCAGCCCTGGGACTAGCGGGAGGGCCCCACGACGGGATGAGCAGTTCTTC. The encoded protein is CASSPGTSGRAPRRDEQFF.

The chain uses TRBV12-5 and TRBJ1-1; weak D call: TRBD1 (6 bases). Per the germline V gene, CDR1 is LGHNT and CDR2 is FRNRAP. Trimming cost V 6 bases and J 5 bases, with 13 bases left between them. CDR3 length equals 13 residues. CDR3 loop: CASGPFQGTEAFF. CDR3 bases: TGTGCTAGTGGCCCTTTTCAGGGGACTGAAGCTTTCTTT.

In its sample, this clonotype was seen a few times. The DNA for the CDR3 is TGTGCCAGCAGTTTTTTGAGGAGCAATCAGCCCCAGCATTTT. Its protein product is CASSFLRSNQPQHF. The chain joins TRBV12-3 or TRBV12-4 to TRBJ1-5; D gene unclear. V shed 3 bases and J shed 1 base, with 7 bases lying between them. CDR3 size: 14 residues.

Ten or more counts support this clonotype. The CDR3, as DNA: TGTGCCAGCAGCGGTCAGGGACCCGGGACAGGAGGGAATGAGCAGTTCTTC. Encoded protein: CASSGQGPGTGGNEQFF. The rearrangement joins TRBV7-6 to TRBJ2-1; TRBD1 matches at 8 bases. The CDR3 runs 17 residues. Germline loops: CDR1 SGHVS, CDR2 FNYEAQ. The junction had 16 bases not matched to a gene; V was cut back by 5 bases and J by 7 bases. The variable domain in full, with the rest retrieved from reference TRBV7-6 and TRBJ2-1, is GAGVSQSPRYKVTKRGQDVALRCDPISGHVSLYWYRQALGQGPEFLTYFNYEAQQDKSGLPNDRFSAERPEGSISTLTIQRTEQRDSAMYRCASSGQGPGTGGNEQFFGPGTRLTVL.

This clonotype was seen repeatedly, ten times or more. CDR3 sequence (DNA): TGTGCCAGCATGGGGGACCCGGGACTAGCGGGAGGGAGCGACAATGAGCAGTTCTTC. Its protein product is CASMGDPGLAGGSDNEQFF. The genes are TRBV6-4 and TRBJ2-1, with 16 bases identical to TRBD2. CDR1 is MRHNA and CDR2 is SNTAGT in the germline V gene. There are 19 residues in the CDR3. The trim removed 7 bases at V and 5 bases at J, leaving 14 bases unmatched.

The table lists this clonotype with a few counts. The chain has TRBV7-8 and TRBJ1-1; possibly TRBD1 for D (5 bases). Between the trimmed V and J ends, which lost 4 bases and 6 bases, there was a span of 30 bases. Germline CDR1 reads SGHVS; CDR2 reads FQNEAQ. The CDR3 totals 19 residues. The CDR3 DNA reads as TGTGCCAGCAGCTACAGAAGAGGGACCTCCTCCCTGGAACAACCTGAAGCTTTCTTT. It encodes CASSYRRGTSSLEQPEAFF.

This clonotype was recorded many times. The DNA for the CDR3 is TGTGCCATCAGTGAGTTCGCGACCGGGGAGCTGTTTTTT. The encoded protein is CAISEFATGELFF. V gene TRBV10-3 combines with J gene TRBJ2-2; no firm D call. Trimming took 1 base from V and 5 from J, leaving 5 bases between them. The CDR3 loop spans 13 amino acids. Looked up from germline, CDR1 is ENHRY and CDR2 is SYGVKD.

There are a few counts of this clonotype. The chain links TRBV5-4 to TRBJ2-1; D not resolved. V was clipped by 3 bases and J by 6 bases, with 16 bases between them. The CDR3 runs to 15 residues. Germline V gives CDR1 SGHNT, CDR2 YYREEE (reference sequence). The CDR3 reads CASSYLGYYRNEQFF. The CDR3 DNA follows: TGTGCCAGCAGCTACCTCGGTTATTATCGCAATGAGCAGTTCTTC.

There are many counts of this clonotype. This chain uses TRBV6-5 with TRBJ2-3; no clear D gene. The germline V gene has CDR1 MNHEY and CDR2 SVGAGI. This CDR3 has 16 residues. V shed 0 bases and J shed 8 bases, with 18 bases lying between them. CDR3 sequence (DNA): TGTGCCAGCAGTTACTCGTGGGGTCGCCTGGGATTTACGCAGTATTTT. Its translation: CASSYSWGRLGFTQYF.

This chain connects TRBV6-5 to TRBJ2-7; TRBD2 might be the D (6 bases). The length of the CDR3 is 13 residues. The V end lost 2 bases, the J end lost 7 bases, and 12 bases lay between the germline ends. Germline V lookup: CDR1 MNHEY, CDR2 SVGAGI. CDR3 nucleotide sequence: TGTGCCAGCAGTTACGTGAGTGGGAGGGAGCAGTACTTC. It yields the protein CASSYVSGREQYF.

For this clonotype: A much bigger clone sits one base away, suggesting this may be a read error. The CDR3 ends on some other residue instead of the conserved phenylalanine or tryptophan, so this is likely a read error. The chain is built from TRBV25-1 and TRBJ1-3; D unclear. V lost 1 base and J 2 bases, leaving 9 bases between the germline ends. The CDR3 covers 15 residues. The V gene's germline CDR1 is MGHDK and CDR2 SYGVNS. For the CDR3, the DNA is TGTGCCAGCAGTGAATCCGGGGTCGCTGGAAACACCATATATTGT. It encodes CASSESGVAGNTIYC.

V usage is TRBV12-3 or TRBV12-4 and J usage is TRBJ1-2, with D unresolved. This CDR3 is built from 16 residues. With 7 bases removed from V and 6 bases from J, the gap between germline ends came to 24 bases. CDR3 loop: CASNRYPAERSHGYTF. CDR3 coding DNA: TGTGCCAGCAACCGATATCCGGCAGAGCGATCCCATGGCTACACCTTC.

The chain is built from TRBV20-1 and TRBJ2-3, with unresolved D. Germline lookup yields CDR1 DFQATT and CDR2 SNEGSKA (reference sequence). Trimming left V 5 bases short and J 7 bases short, with 10 bases between. The CDR3 has 11 residues. The CDR3 reads CSADSGYTQYF. DNA for the CDR3: TGCAGTGCTGACTCGGGTTATACGCAGTATTTT.

This clonotype was seen more than once but under ten times. The chain's CDR3 is CSARVGREVTDTQYF. The CDR3 bases are TGCAGTGCTAGAGTAGGTAGAGAAGTGACAGATACGCAGTATTTT. V usage is TRBV20-1 and J usage is TRBJ2-3; no firm D call. V was pared by 1 base and J by 3 bases, with 14 bases between. CDR1 is DFQATT and CDR2 is SNEGSKA in the germline V gene (reference sequence). This CDR3 comprises 15 residues.

This CDR3 reads CASGSGPTTGAKNIQYF. For the CDR3, the DNA is TGCGCCAGCGGGTCCGGACCTACGACTGGGGCCAAAAACATTCAGTACTTC. This sequence joins TRBV5-1 and TRBJ2-4; D unclear. The CDR3 is 17 residues long. V was clipped by 7 bases and J by 1 base, with 21 bases between them. The germline gives CDR1 SGHRS, CDR2 YFSETQ.

Worth noting for this clonotype: A clone one base away is much larger, so this may be a read error. V gene TRBV12-3 or TRBV12-4 combines with J gene TRBJ1-5, with 11 bases aligning to TRBD1. This CDR3 has 14 amino acids. Germline trimming cut 6 bases from V and 8 bases from J; bases unmatched to any gene: 6. CDR3 residues: CASSPGTGGEPQHF. The CDR3 nucleotides are TGTGCCAGCAGCCCTGGGACAGGGGGAGAGCCCCAGCATTTT.

The V and J genes are TRBV5-1 and TRBJ2-3; possible D gene TRBD2, 6 bases. Trimming cost V 4 bases and J 1 base, with 13 bases left between them. CDR1 and CDR2 from the germline V gene are SGHRS and YFSETQ. The CDR3 is 15 residues long. The CDR3 region is CASSLLREGTDTQYF. The CDR3 nucleotides are TGCGCCAGCAGCCTCCTTAGGGAGGGCACAGATACGCAGTATTTT.

The rearrangement joins TRBV27 to TRBJ1-1; tentative D call: TRBD1 (6 bases). V was trimmed by 8 bases and J by 3 bases, leaving 13 bases between them. The CDR3 is 13 residues long. Germline CDR1 reads MNHEY; CDR2 reads SMNVEV (reference sequence). CDR3 bases: TGTGCCAGCGGTTCCACAGGGTACACTGAAGCTTTCTTT. It yields the protein CASGSTGYTEAFF.

The J gene is TRBJ2-7, the V gene TRBV7-6; D may correspond to TRBD1 or TRBD2 (5 bases each). Germline V gene sequence: CDR1 SGHVS, CDR2 FNYEAQ. The CDR3 loop spans 15 amino acids. The germline V and J ends were trimmed by 1 base and 2 bases, with 12 bases remaining between them. Here the CDR3 DNA reads TGTGCCAGCAGCTTAGTCGGGGACCAAACCTACGAGCAGTACTTC. Translated, it gives CASSLVGDQTYEQYF.

This clonotype has more than one count but fewer than ten. V usage is TRBV20-1 and J usage is TRBJ2-5, with a weak D call TRBD2 (5 bases). The V gene lost 3 bases and the J gene lost 5 bases, with 22 bases spanning the gap. The CDR3 totals 16 residues. CDR1 and CDR2 (germline): DFQATT, SNEGSKA (reference sequence). CDR3 sequence: CSASGTLRARVETQYF. The CDR3 coding sequence is TGCAGTGCTAGTGGAACTTTGCGGGCAAGAGTGGAGACCCAGTACTTC.

This clonotype was seen more than once but under ten times. The chain joins TRBV15 to TRBJ2-1; D remains unclear. V was trimmed by 2 bases and J by 4 bases, leaving 12 bases between them. Germline V gene data show CDR1 as LNHNV and CDR2 as YYDKDF (reference sequence). The CDR3 is 15 residues long. The CDR3 region has the DNA TGTGCCACCAGCAGAAGATTTGGGATTTACAATGAGCAGTTCTTC. Protein: CATSRRFGIYNEQFF.

The chain couples TRBV5-1 to TRBJ2-7; 7 bases align to TRBD2. The CDR3 is 19 amino acids. The germline CDR1 and CDR2 sequences are SGHRS and YFSETQ. The J segment lost 0 bases and the V segment lost 0 bases, leaving 15 bases of the junction unmatched. CDR3 amino acids: CASSLDGYSGLFFSYEQYF. The DNA for the CDR3 is TGCGCCAGCAGCTTGGATGGCTATAGCGGGTTATTTTTCTCCTACGAGCAGTACTTC.

This clonotype occurred a few times. The V and J genes are TRBV29-1 and TRBJ2-7; 10 nucleotides match TRBD1. The J segment lost 2 bases and the V segment lost 4 bases, leaving 8 bases of the junction unmatched. CDR1 is SQVTM and CDR2 is ANQGSEA in the germline V gene. The CDR3 covers 15 residues. The CDR3 DNA follows: TGCAGCGTTGCCGGACAGGGGGTTCTTCCCTACGAGCAGTACTTC. It encodes CSVAGQGVLPYEQYF.

V usage is TRBV5-1 and J usage is TRBJ1-1; the D gene is possibly TRBD1 (5 bases). The germline V gene encodes CDR1 SGHRS and CDR2 YFSETQ. This CDR3 spans 14 amino acids. V was cut by 4 bases and J by 3 bases, with 13 bases left in between. CDR3 in DNA: TGCGCCAGCAGCCCGCAGACAGCCGACACTGAAGCTTTCTTT. Translated, it gives CASSPQTADTEAFF.